This TCR beta chain was profiled in a study of PD-L1 blockade in urothelial cancer. Added to each PCR by spiking were synthetic TCR analog templates. Clones were sequenced by immunoSEQ multiplex PCR, and TCRdb holds only the in-frame ones, with some missing. The sample yields tens of thousands of clones, 90% seen once. Points from the study as a whole: Clones that were tumor-associated expanded more in the blood of durable-benefit patients at 3 weeks.

Time point described: pretreatment peripheral blood. Each patient's cancer was a locally advanced or metastatic urothelial carcinoma. Points on this clone: Antigen unknown.

Sequencing used PBMCs, obtained around atezolizumab (anti-PD-L1) treatment. The receptor's source is a man in his fifties or sixties with urothelial cancer.

Here the CDR3 DNA reads TGTGCCAGCAGCTTATGGAGGACAGGGGGGGGCGAGCAGTACTTC. Translation gives CASSLWRTGGGEQYF. The chain couples TRBV7-2 to TRBJ2-7; 10 bases are shared with TRBD1. V shed 2 bases, J shed 6 bases, and the junction held 7 bases outside the gene matches. This CDR3 spans 15 amino acids. Looked up from germline, CDR1 is SGHTA and CDR2 is FQGNSA.